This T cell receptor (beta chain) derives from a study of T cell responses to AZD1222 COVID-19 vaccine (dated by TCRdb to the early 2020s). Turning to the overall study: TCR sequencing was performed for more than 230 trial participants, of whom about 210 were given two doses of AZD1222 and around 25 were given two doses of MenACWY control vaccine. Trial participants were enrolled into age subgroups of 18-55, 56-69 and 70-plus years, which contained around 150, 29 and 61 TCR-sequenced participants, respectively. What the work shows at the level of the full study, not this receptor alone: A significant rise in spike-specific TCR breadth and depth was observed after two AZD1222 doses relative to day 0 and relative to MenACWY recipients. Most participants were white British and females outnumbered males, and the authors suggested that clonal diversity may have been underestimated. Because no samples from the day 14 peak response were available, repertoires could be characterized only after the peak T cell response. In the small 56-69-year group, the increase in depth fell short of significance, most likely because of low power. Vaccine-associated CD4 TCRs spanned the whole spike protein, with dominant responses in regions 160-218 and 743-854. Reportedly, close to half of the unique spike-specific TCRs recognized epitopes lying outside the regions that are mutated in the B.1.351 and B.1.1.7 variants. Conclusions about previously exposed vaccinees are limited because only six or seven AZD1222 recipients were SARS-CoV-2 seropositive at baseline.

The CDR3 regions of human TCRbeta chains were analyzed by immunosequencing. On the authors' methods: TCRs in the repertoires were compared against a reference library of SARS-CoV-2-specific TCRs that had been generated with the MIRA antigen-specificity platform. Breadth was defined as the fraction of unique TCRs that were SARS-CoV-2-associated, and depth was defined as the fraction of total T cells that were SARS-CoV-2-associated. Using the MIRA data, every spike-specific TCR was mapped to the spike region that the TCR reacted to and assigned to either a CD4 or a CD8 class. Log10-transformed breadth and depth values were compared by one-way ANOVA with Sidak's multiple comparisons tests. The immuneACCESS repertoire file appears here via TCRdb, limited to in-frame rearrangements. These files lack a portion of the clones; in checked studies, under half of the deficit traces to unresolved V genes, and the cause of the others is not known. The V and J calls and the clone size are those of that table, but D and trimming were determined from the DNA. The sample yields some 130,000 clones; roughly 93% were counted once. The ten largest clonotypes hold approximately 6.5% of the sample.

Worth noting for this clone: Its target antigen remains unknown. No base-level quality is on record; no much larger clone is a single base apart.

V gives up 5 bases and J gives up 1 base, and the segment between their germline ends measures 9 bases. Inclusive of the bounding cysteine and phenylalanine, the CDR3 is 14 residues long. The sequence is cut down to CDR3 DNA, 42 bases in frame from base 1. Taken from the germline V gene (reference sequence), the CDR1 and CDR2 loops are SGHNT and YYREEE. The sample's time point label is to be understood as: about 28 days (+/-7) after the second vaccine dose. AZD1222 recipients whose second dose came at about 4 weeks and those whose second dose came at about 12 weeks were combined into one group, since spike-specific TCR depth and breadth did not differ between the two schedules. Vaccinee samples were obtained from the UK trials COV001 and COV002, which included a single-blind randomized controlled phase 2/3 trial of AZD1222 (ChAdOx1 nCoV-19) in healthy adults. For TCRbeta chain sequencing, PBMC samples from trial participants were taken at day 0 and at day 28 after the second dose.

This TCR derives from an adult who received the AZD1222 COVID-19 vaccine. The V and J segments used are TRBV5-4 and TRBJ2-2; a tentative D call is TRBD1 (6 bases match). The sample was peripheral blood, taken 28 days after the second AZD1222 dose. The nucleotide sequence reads TGTGCCAGCAGGAGACAGGAGAACACCGGGGAGCTGTTTTTT. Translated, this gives CASRRQENTGELFF.